This entry lists 29 T cell receptor beta chains sequenced from one sample in a study of cytomegalovirus exposure and HLA in healthy donors. Researchers ran the PCR with 60 Vbeta and 13 Jbeta primers. This table comes from immunoSEQ multiplex PCR, and its TCRdb copy is limited to in-frame clones, with some not included. The data contain 140,000 or so clones, about 85% of them singletons. Material for sequencing was PBMCs. Receptors were obtained from a boy younger than 10 in good health and CMV-seronegative.

The rearrangement joins TRBV2 to TRBJ2-2, with 8 bases matching TRBD2. With V trimmed by 4 bases and J by 0 bases, 1 base remained unmatched. The CDR3 runs to 15 residues. Germline CDR1 and CDR2: SNHLY and FYNNEI. The CDR3 is CASSVAGPNTGELFF. DNA for the CDR3: TGTGCCAGCAGTGTAGCGGGGCCGAACACCGGGGAGCTGTTTTTT.

The gene calls are TRBV5-1 and TRBJ1-2; the D gene is possibly TRBD1 (5 bases). Trimming took off 0 bases at V and 4 bases at J, with 10 bases between the two ends. Germline loops: CDR1 SGHRS, CDR2 YFSETQ. This CDR3 is built from 14 residues. The CDR3 nucleotides read TGCGCCAGCAGCTTGGAGGGGTTGGCCTATGGCTACACCTTC. Its translation: CASSLEGLAYGYTF.

The genes are TRBV4-2 and TRBJ1-5; maybe TRBD1 (5 bases). V lost 1 base and J lost 1, with 8 bases in between. Germline-derived CDR1 and CDR2 are LGHNA and YNFKEQ. There are 15 residues in the CDR3. CDR3 DNA sequence: TGTGCCAGCAGCCAAGGCCCAGGGAGCAATCAGCCCCAGCATTTT. Translating it yields CASSQGPGSNQPQHF.

The chain carries TRBV6-5 and TRBJ1-1; the match to TRBD1 covers 7 bases. Germline V gene data show CDR1 as MNHEY and CDR2 as SVGAGI. The CDR3 spans 12 residues. The CDR3 region is CETGSLNTEAFF. The DNA for the CDR3 is TGTGAGACAGGGTCCCTAAACACTGAAGCTTTCTTT.

The rearrangement links TRBV7-3 to TRBJ1-1; D possibly corresponds to TRBD1 (6 bases). The CDR3 runs to 14 residues. Germline V lookup: CDR1 SGHTA, CDR2 FQGTGA. V was pared by 5 bases and J by 4 bases, with 14 bases between. CDR3 DNA: TGTGCCAGCAGCACCAGAGACAGGAGCACTGAAGCTTTCTTT. Its protein product is CASSTRDRSTEAFF.

The chain links TRBV4-2 to TRBJ2-7, with D possibly being TRBD2 (6 bases). The CDR3 is 15 amino acids. Germline V lookup: CDR1 LGHNA, CDR2 YNFKEQ. Trimming cost V 3 bases and J 2 bases, with 14 bases left between them. CDR3 sequence (DNA): TGTGCCAGCAGCCAGGAGGTCGGGGGAACCTACGAGCAGTACTTC. Residues: CASSQEVGGTYEQYF.

The rearrangement joins TRBV7-2 to TRBJ1-1; D is unclear. CDR3 length equals 15 residues. Germline V lookup: CDR1 SGHTA, CDR2 FQGNSA. V was trimmed by 3 bases and J by 0 bases, leaving 11 bases between them. CDR3 amino acids: CASSLGTLMNTEAFF. The CDR3 DNA follows: TGTGCCAGCAGCTTGGGCACACTCATGAACACTGAAGCTTTCTTT.

The chain couples TRBV18 to TRBJ1-3, with a weak D call TRBD1 (5 bases). From germline, CDR1 is KGHSH and CDR2 LQKENI. V lost 3 bases, J lost 4 bases, and 10 bases lay in between. CDR3 length: 14 amino acids. CDR3 DNA: TGTGCCAGCTCACCCGACAGTAGCGGAAACACCATATATTTT. It codes for CASSPDSSGNTIYF.

This sequence joins TRBV28 and TRBJ1-4; no firm D call. The germline V gene has CDR1 MDHEN and CDR2 SYDVKM. This CDR3 is 18 amino acids long. V was trimmed by 6 bases and J by 6 bases, leaving 26 bases between them. CDR3 DNA sequence: TGTGCCAGCAGCCCTCTTAATGGCCGCACGACAATCTATGAAAAACTGTTTTTT. Protein product: CASSPLNGRTTIYEKLFF.

The chain joins TRBV2 to TRBJ1-1; TRBD1 is a possible D gene (5 bases). The CDR3 length is 13 residues. Trimming shortened V by 4 bases and J by 7 bases, and 13 bases separated the two germline ends. In germline, CDR1 is SNHLY, CDR2 FYNNEI. CDR3 protein: CASSGGVGIEAFF. The CDR3 nucleotides are TGTGCCAGCAGTGGGGGGGTTGGGATTGAAGCTTTCTTT.

The V gene is TRBV7-6, the J gene TRBJ2-1; TRBD2 aligns across 13 bases. Germline loops: CDR1 SGHVS, CDR2 FNYEAQ. With 6 bases clipped from V and 4 bases from J, the junction kept 6 bases outside the gene matches. This CDR3 contains 16 residues. As DNA, the CDR3 is TGTGCCAGCAGTCGACTAGCGGGAGGCTCTTACAATGAGCAGTTCTTC. Translated: CASSRLAGGSYNEQFF.

The chain links TRBV19 to TRBJ1-5, with D unclear. Looked up from germline, CDR1 is LNHDA and CDR2 is SQIVND (reference sequence). CDR3 length: 18 residues. Trimming left V 5 bases short and J 0 bases short, with 20 bases between. The CDR3 spells CASSAEGPTYYSNQPQHF. CDR3 DNA: TGTGCCAGTAGTGCAGAGGGCCCAACTTACTATAGCAATCAGCCCCAGCATTTT.

Remarks on this clone: The junction does not match germline at one end; this may be a read error. The rearrangement joins TRBV7-9 to TRBJ1-1; weak D call: TRBD1 (5 bases). CDR1 SEHNR and CDR2 FQNEAQ come from the germline V gene (reference sequence). This CDR3 has 16 amino acids. CDR3 nucleotide sequence: TGTGCCAGCATCCCCCCGGCGGACAAGGGGCCCGTTGGTTCAAATTTT. Translated, it gives CASIPPADKGPVGSNF.

The chain combines TRBV5-4 with TRBJ1-1; D gene uncertain. The germline V gene has CDR1 SGHNT and CDR2 YYREEE (reference sequence). V dropped 1 base and J dropped 0 bases, with 7 bases sitting between them. The CDR3 is 14 amino acids. Here the CDR3 DNA reads TGTGCCAGCAGCTTGTTAACAGTGAACACTGAAGCTTTCTTT. Protein: CASSLLTVNTEAFF. Combining the CDR3 with reference TRBV5-4 and TRBJ1-1 gives the whole variable domain ETGVTQSPTHLIKTRGQQVTLRCSSQSGHNTVSWYQQALGQGPQFIFQYYREEENGRGNFPPRFSGLQFPNYSSELNVNALELDDSALYLCASSLLTVNTEAFFGQGTRLTVV.

The chain uses TRBV25-1 and TRBJ2-7; tentative D call: TRBD2 (5 bases). The CDR3 runs to 16 residues. Deletions cut 2 bases from V and 4 bases from J, with 18 bases between. CDR1 is MGHDK and CDR2 is SYGVNS in the germline V gene. CDR3 protein: CASSENRVNSGYEQYF. Written as DNA, the CDR3 is TGTGCCAGCAGTGAAAACAGAGTGAATTCGGGGTACGAGCAGTACTTC.

CDR3 region: CASSHDRGLNYGYTF. DNA for the CDR3: TGCGCCAGCAGCCACGACAGGGGGCTCAACTATGGCTACACCTTC. This rearrangement joins TRBV5-1 to TRBJ1-2; 10 positions agree with TRBD1. The CDR3 consists of 15 residues. The J segment lost 2 bases and the V segment lost 4 bases, leaving 5 bases of the junction unmatched. Germline-derived CDR1 and CDR2 are SGHRS and YFSETQ.

The CDR3 DNA follows: TGCGCCAGCAGTCAATTGGTGCTCCGGACACTTTCCTACGAGCAGTACTTC. It encodes CASSQLVLRTLSYEQYF. The chain joins TRBV23-1 to TRBJ2-7; D is perhaps TRBD1 (5 bases). TRBV23-1 is an ORF, with its function uncertain. The length of the CDR3 is 17 residues. Trimming stripped 1 base from V and 1 base from J, with 17 bases between.

This clone was counted a single time. This chain links TRBV6-4 with TRBJ2-3; 9 nucleotides agree with TRBD1. The CDR3 has 14 residues. CDR1 is MRHNA and CDR2 is SNTAGT in the germline V gene. J lost 2 bases, V lost 8 bases, and 5 bases had no gene match. CDR3 sequence: CASSRQGDTDTQYF. The CDR3 DNA reads as TGTGCCAGCTCGAGACAGGGGGACACAGATACGCAGTATTTT.

The chain has TRBV27 and TRBJ2-5; D remains unclear. Per germline, CDR1 MNHEY and CDR2 SMNVEV (reference sequence). The length of the CDR3 is 14 residues. The germline V and J ends were trimmed by 1 base and 2 bases, with 8 bases remaining between them. The CDR3 region is CASSLYAAQETQYF. The CDR3, as DNA: TGTGCCAGCAGTTTATATGCAGCGCAAGAGACCCAGTACTTC.

The chain uses TRBV28 and TRBJ1-2; tentative D call: TRBD1 (5 bases). V was trimmed by 1 base and J by 3 bases, leaving 12 bases between them. The length of the CDR3 is 15 residues. Germline V gives CDR1 MDHEN, CDR2 SYDVKM. For the CDR3, the DNA is TGTGCCAGCAGTTTATTGTGGGGGGTTGACTATGGCTACACCTTC. This codes for CASSLLWGVDYGYTF.

The V gene is TRBV27, the J gene TRBJ2-7; TRBD2 might be the D (5 bases). V was shortened by 3 bases and J by 1 base, with 13 bases between the two germline ends. The CDR3 covers 15 residues. CDR1 is MNHEY, CDR2 SMNVEV, per germline (reference sequence). The CDR3 DNA is TGTGCCAGCAGTTTCAAGGGAGTATCTTCCTACGAGCAGTACTTC. As protein: CASSFKGVSSYEQYF.

This clone has more than one count but fewer than ten. The V and J genes are TRBV27 and TRBJ1-2; 7 nucleotides align to TRBD1. Per germline, CDR1 MNHEY and CDR2 SMNVEV (reference sequence). V was pared by 2 bases and J by 4 bases, with 10 bases of the junction left unmatched. CDR3 length: 16 residues. The CDR3 DNA is TGTGCCAGCAGTTTAGTGGGACAGAGGCCAGCCTATGGCTACACCTTC. Amino acids: CASSLVGQRPAYGYTF.

The chain links TRBV7-9 to TRBJ2-7, with a tentative D call TRBD1 (5 bases). This CDR3 has 16 amino acids. V gave up 5 bases and J gave up 2 bases, with 19 bases separating them. Germline assignment: CDR1 SEHNR and CDR2 FQNEAQ (reference sequence). As DNA, the CDR3 is TGTGCCAGCAGCCGACCTCGGCCAGGGCCGACCTACGAGCAGTACTTC. The encoded protein is CASSRPRPGPTYEQYF.

This chain uses TRBV6-1 with TRBJ2-1, with TRBD1 identical over 8 bases. Losses at the gene ends were 6 bases for V and 6 bases for J; bases not matched to a gene: 10. This CDR3 contains 15 residues. Germline V gives CDR1 MNHNS, CDR2 SASEGT. The CDR3 here is CASRLPDRVTNEQFF. The CDR3 nucleotides are TGTGCCAGCAGACTCCCGGACAGGGTAACCAATGAGCAGTTCTTC.

This rearrangement joins TRBV7-2 to TRBJ1-1; D ambiguous. The germline CDR1 and CDR2 sequences are SGHTA and FQGNSA. V lost 2 bases to trimming and J lost 7 bases, with 11 bases between them. This CDR3 contains 13 residues. The CDR3 nucleotides are TGTGCCAGCAGCTTAAGGTACGCGGTTGAAGCTTTCTTT. It translates to CASSLRYAVEAFF.

V and J are TRBV6-5 and TRBJ1-1, with TRBD1 matching over 11 bases. Per the germline V gene, CDR1 is MNHEY and CDR2 is SVGAGI. The trim removed 5 bases at V and 5 bases at J, leaving 7 bases unmatched. The CDR3 has 15 amino acids. The CDR3 protein is CASSILGTGGTEAFF. CDR3 sequence (DNA): TGTGCCAGCAGTATCCTCGGGACAGGGGGGACTGAAGCTTTCTTT.

V is TRBV5-1 and J is TRBJ2-7; D unresolved. Germline CDR1 is SGHRS and CDR2 is YFSETQ. The CDR3 consists of 13 residues. V dropped 0 bases and J dropped 9 bases, with 13 bases sitting between them. The CDR3 reads CASSLEEPRGQYF. The CDR3 DNA reads as TGCGCCAGCAGCTTGGAGGAGCCGCGAGGGCAGTACTTC.

V usage is TRBV5-1 and J usage is TRBJ2-2, with TRBD1 as a possible D gene (6 bases). The CDR3 runs 16 residues. CDR1 is SGHRS and CDR2 is YFSETQ in the germline V gene. With 0 bases removed from V and 4 bases from J, the gap between germline ends came to 13 bases. The CDR3 region is CASSLARGKGTGELFF. The CDR3 coding sequence is TGCGCCAGCAGCTTGGCCAGGGGAAAGGGCACCGGGGAGCTGTTTTTT.

The sample holds one count of this clone. The gene calls are TRBV7-9 and TRBJ1-5; 8 positions agree with TRBD1. The CDR3 consists of 14 residues. After removal of 4 bases from V and 7 bases from J, the junction contained 6 bases not matched to a gene. CDR1 is SEHNR and CDR2 is FQNEAQ in the germline V gene (reference sequence). The CDR3 nucleotides are TGTGCCAGCAGCTCAGGGGGCCAAAAGCAGCCCCAGCATTTT. Protein: CASSSGGQKQPQHF.